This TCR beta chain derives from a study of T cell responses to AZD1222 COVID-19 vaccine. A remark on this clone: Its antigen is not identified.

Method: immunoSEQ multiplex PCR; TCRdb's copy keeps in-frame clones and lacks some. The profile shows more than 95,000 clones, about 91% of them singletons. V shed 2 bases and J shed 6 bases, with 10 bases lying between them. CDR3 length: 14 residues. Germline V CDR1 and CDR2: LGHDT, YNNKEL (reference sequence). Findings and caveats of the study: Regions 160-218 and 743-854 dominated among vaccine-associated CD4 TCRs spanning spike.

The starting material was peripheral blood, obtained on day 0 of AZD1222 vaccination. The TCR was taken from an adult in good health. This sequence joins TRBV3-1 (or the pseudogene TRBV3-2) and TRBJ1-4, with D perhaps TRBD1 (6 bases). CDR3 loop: CASSQRTDYEKLFF. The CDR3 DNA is TGTGCCAGCAGCCAACGGACAGATTATGAAAAACTGTTTTTT.